These T cell receptor beta chains were read from a single sample in a study of CD8 T cells in ankylosing spondylitis. TCRdb re-derived calls from the 5' RACE reads in MiXCR, one entry per CDR3 protein. This table holds under 150,000 distinct CDR3 sequences, approximately 10% found once. Input material: blood, either unsorted or a sorted T cell fraction (not recorded which). All receptors derive from a female donor with ankylosing spondylitis or in good health (not recorded which). Both conserved end residues are part of each CDR3. The order of the fields is J gene, V gene, D gene, clone size, CDR3 protein, CDR3 DNA. D genes are given only for firm matches. Only part of the rows carry a size: once, few, many, or a class if the clone is expanded.

J gene: TRBJ1-1; V gene: TRBV6-5; D gene: -; clone size: many; CDR3 protein: CASSYGLAENTEAFF; CDR3 DNA: TGTGCCAGCAGTTACGGGCTGGCGGAGAACACTGAAGCTTTCTTT
J gene: TRBJ2-3; V gene: TRBV6-5; D gene: -; clone size: many; CDR3 protein: CASSYGTPTRDTQYF; CDR3 DNA: TGTGCCAGCAGTTACGGGACTCCGACACGGGATACGCAGTATTTT
J gene: TRBJ1-5; V gene: TRBV29-1; D gene: TRBD1; clone size: many; CDR3 protein: CSVSGTGDQPQHF; CDR3 DNA: TGCAGCGTGTCCGGGACAGGGGATCAGCCCCAGCATTTT
J gene: TRBJ2-3; V gene: TRBV12-3/TRBV12-4; D gene: -; clone size: many; CDR3 protein: CASSLKDTQYF; CDR3 DNA: TGTGCCAGCAGTTTGAAAGATACGCAGTATTTT
J gene: TRBJ2-1; V gene: TRBV5-1; D gene: TRBD1; clone size: many; CDR3 protein: CSQGGQGVYNEQFF; CDR3 DNA: TGCTCCCAGGGGGGACAGGGGGTTTACAATGAGCAGTTCTTC
J gene: TRBJ1-2; V gene: TRBV27; D gene: -; clone size: many; CDR3 protein: CASSPGTDLYGYTF; CDR3 DNA: TGTGCCAGCAGTCCCGGGACTGACCTCTATGGCTACACCTTC
J gene: TRBJ1-3; V gene: TRBV20-1; D gene: -; clone size: many; CDR3 protein: CSASPGNTIYF; CDR3 DNA: TGCAGTGCTAGCCCCGGAAACACCATATATTTT
J gene: TRBJ2-1; V gene: TRBV20-1; D gene: TRBD1; clone size: many; CDR3 protein: CSADRGFDEQFF; CDR3 DNA: TGCAGTGCCGACAGGGGTTTTGATGAGCAGTTCTTC
J gene: TRBJ1-1; V gene: TRBV29-1; D gene: -; clone size: many; CDR3 protein: CSVEGGLF; CDR3 DNA: TGCAGCGTTGAAGGGGGGCTCTTT
J gene: TRBJ2-1; V gene: TRBV20-1; D gene: TRBD2; clone size: many; CDR3 protein: CSARRTSGNNEQFF; CDR3 DNA: TGCAGTGCTAGAAGGACTAGCGGTAACAATGAGCAGTTCTTC
J gene: TRBJ1-1; V gene: TRBV10-3; D gene: -; clone size: many; CDR3 protein: CAISVDGNTEAFF; CDR3 DNA: TGTGCCATCAGTGTGGACGGAAACACTGAAGCTTTCTTT
J gene: TRBJ2-7; V gene: TRBV28; D gene: TRBD2; clone size: many; CDR3 protein: CASRRGTSGGVYEQYF; CDR3 DNA: TGTGCCAGCAGACGCGGGACTAGCGGGGGGGTATACGAGCAGTACTTC
J gene: TRBJ1-4; V gene: TRBV3-1; D gene: -; clone size: many; CDR3 protein: CASSQGPGTNEKLFF; CDR3 DNA: TGTGCCAGCAGCCAAGGTCCGGGGACCAACGAAAAACTGTTTTTT
J gene: TRBJ2-5; V gene: TRBV3-1; D gene: -; clone size: many; CDR3 protein: CASSQTLAVQETQYF; CDR3 DNA: TGTGCCAGCAGCCAAACCTTAGCGGTACAAGAGACCCAGTACTTC
J gene: TRBJ2-7; V gene: TRBV20-1; D gene: TRBD1; clone size: many; CDR3 protein: CSARVRTGGFEQYF; CDR3 DNA: TGCAGTGCTAGAGTGAGGACAGGGGGGTTCGAGCAGTACTTC
J gene: TRBJ1-1; V gene: TRBV5-1; D gene: TRBD1; clone size: many; CDR3 protein: CASSLRGAPGQYTEAFF; CDR3 DNA: TGCGCCAGCAGCCTCAGGGGGGCCCCGGGACAGTACACTGAAGCTTTCTTT
J gene: TRBJ2-3; V gene: TRBV12-3/TRBV12-4; D gene: TRBD1; clone size: many; CDR3 protein: CASSSDRGPDTQYF; CDR3 DNA: TGTGCCAGCAGTTCGGACAGGGGGCCAGATACGCAGTATTTT
J gene: TRBJ2-7; V gene: TRBV4-2; D gene: -; clone size: many; CDR3 protein: CASSQDPGYYEQYF; CDR3 DNA: TGTGCCAGCAGCCAAGATCCGGGCTATTACGAGCAGTACTTC
J gene: TRBJ2-2; V gene: TRBV20-1; D gene: -; clone size: many; CDR3 protein: CSARIVTGELFF; CDR3 DNA: TGCAGTGCCCGCATAGTTACCGGGGAGCTGTTTTTT
J gene: TRBJ2-1; V gene: TRBV12-5; D gene: TRBD1; clone size: many; CDR3 protein: CASGLVGRDRENEQFF; CDR3 DNA: TGTGCTAGTGGTTTGGTAGGGAGGGACAGGGAAAATGAGCAGTTCTTC
J gene: TRBJ1-1; V gene: TRBV7-2; D gene: -; clone size: -; CDR3 protein: CASSLGREGEAFF; CDR3 DNA: TGTGCCAGCAGCTTAGGGAGGGAAGGTGAAGCTTTCTTT
J gene: TRBJ2-5; V gene: TRBV20-1; D gene: TRBD2; clone size: many; CDR3 protein: CSARFLAGGNLLETQYF; CDR3 DNA: TGCAGTGCTAGGTTCCTAGCGGGGGGAAACCTTCTTGAGACCCAGTACTTC
J gene: TRBJ2-3; V gene: TRBV10-3; D gene: TRBD2; clone size: once; CDR3 protein: CATRTSGGTDTQYF; CDR3 DNA: TGTGCCACCCGGACTAGCGGGGGAACAGATACGCAGTATTTT
J gene: TRBJ1-2; V gene: TRBV12-3/TRBV12-4; D gene: -; clone size: many; CDR3 protein: CASSSISYGYTF; CDR3 DNA: TGTGCCAGCAGTTCTATCAGCTATGGCTACACCTTC
J gene: TRBJ2-3; V gene: TRBV10-1; D gene: TRBD1; clone size: few; CDR3 protein: CASSFGQGRTDTQYF; CDR3 DNA: TGCGCCAGCAGCTTCGGACAGGGGAGGACAGATACGCAGTATTTT